Detailed here is one T cell receptor beta chain. These data are taken from a study of blood T cell repertoires in COVID-19. In the study overall: PBMCs, B-cell-depleted T cells, or T cells provided the cDNA or gDNA that made up the material.

Germline loops: CDR1 SGDLS, CDR2 YYNGEE. V dropped 0 bases and J dropped 0 bases, with 11 bases sitting between them. CDR3 length: 16 amino acids. Study processing details: Scientists estimated how many nucleated cells there were by amplifying reference gene primers. The data were produced by immunoSEQ multiplex PCR, yet TCRdb's version contains in-frame clones alone and is incomplete. The V and J calls and clone size are taken from that table; D and trimming were inferred from the DNA. Found here are about 120,000 clones, approximately 83% of them singletons; the top ten hold about a tenth. The TCR comes from a man aged 80 or over with acute or convalescent COVID-19. Source material: peripheral blood. V is TRBV9 and J is TRBJ2-3, with a weak D call TRBD2 (5 bases). CDR3 loop: CASSVGASPSTDTQYF. The CDR3 coding sequence is TGTGCCAGCAGCGTAGGGGCTAGCCCAAGCACAGATACGCAGTATTTT.